This T cell receptor beta chain was observed in a study of cytomegalovirus exposure and HLA in healthy donors. This PCR relied on a set of 60 Vbeta primers and 13 Jbeta primers. Using immunoSEQ multiplex PCR, the repertoire was profiled, and TCRdb retains in-frame clones only, with some absent. This sample has about 210,000 clones, with around 78% found just once. The sequence derives from a boy younger than 18 in good health and CMV-seronegative. Sequencing was carried out using PBMCs.

For the CDR3, the DNA is TGTGCCAGCAGCGTAGATTTGGAGCAGCCCCAGCATTTT. Translating gives CASSVDLEQPQHF. This sequence joins TRBV9 and TRBJ1-5, with D hard to call. With 0 bases removed from V and 7 bases from J, the gap between germline ends came to 8 bases. Germline loops: CDR1 SGDLS, CDR2 YYNGEE. The CDR3 is made up of 13 amino acids.